This T cell receptor beta chain was recorded in a study of blood T cell repertoires in COVID-19. For the study at large: The United States, Italy and Spain supplied acute and convalescent COVID-19 samples. The cDNA or gDNA used as material had been derived from T cells, B-cell-depleted T cells, or PBMCs.

This CDR3 contains 18 residues. With V trimmed by 6 bases and J by 4 bases, 17 bases remained unmatched. The germline V gene has CDR1 SGHRS and CDR2 YFSETQ. Authors' methods: From reference gene primer amplification, estimates of nucleated cell counts were derived. Measured with immunoSEQ multiplex PCR; TCRdb has only the in-frame clones, and not every one. That table supplies the V and J calls and clone size; D and trimming were determined from the DNA. The sample carries tens of thousands of clones, more than 75% recorded once. Sequenced sample: peripheral blood. The rearrangement joins TRBV5-1 to TRBJ2-1; 9 bases agree with TRBD2. The receptor comes from a man between 60 and 75 years old with acute or convalescent COVID-19. CDR3 amino acids: CASTPRGGSGGLYNEQFF. The CDR3 bases are TGCGCCAGCACCCCAAGGGGGGGTAGCGGGGGCCTATACAATGAGCAGTTCTTC.